A selection of T cell receptor beta chains follows, all from one sample in a study of shared clonotypes between healthy human individuals. Method: immunoSEQ multiplex PCR; TCRdb's copy keeps in-frame clones and lacks some. The sample lists some 900,000 clones; 70% to 85% were seen once. The source material was memory CD4+ T cells sorted from blood. Source of these receptors: a young man in good health. The CDR3 runs from the conserved cysteine through the conserved F or W. A D gene is named only where the DNA matches it firmly. Not every row has a clone size; where given, it reads once, few, many or a size class.

>TRBV7-6|-|TRBJ2-3|-
TGTGCCAGCAGCTTGGATAGTGGGGGTACGCAGTATTTT
CASSLDSGGTQYF
>TRBV30|TRBD1|TRBJ1-1|-
TGTGCCTGGAGTGTACGGGGGACAGGGTTTTCGGCTGAAGCTTTCTTT
CAWSVRGTGFSAEAFF
>TRBV11-2|TRBD2|TRBJ2-5|-
TGTGCCAGCAGCGCGGGGACTAGCGGGGGGTTCGAGACCCAGTACTTC
CASSAGTSGGFETQYF
>TRBV5-1|TRBD1|TRBJ1-2|-
TGCGCCAGTAACACAGGGGAGTCAAGCCTGGGTGGCTACACCTTC
CASNTGESSLGGYTF
>TRBV7-2|-|TRBJ2-3|-
TGTGCCAGCAGCTCCTTAACAGATACGCAGTATTTT
CASSSLTDTQYF
>TRBV7-3|-|TRBJ2-1|many
TGTGCCAGCAGCCTAGACAGGGAGGTGCAGTTCTTC
CASSLDREVQFF
>TRBV28|-|TRBJ1-6|-
TGTGCCAGCAGGGAACCGACAGGTTTGGCCTTT
CASREPTGLAF
>TRBV6-6|-|TRBJ2-5|once
TGTGCCAGCAGGCGGCCGGGATCCGAAGAGACCCAGTACTTC
CASRRPGSEETQYF
>TRBV5-6|-|TRBJ1-5|-
TGTGCCAGCAGCTTTACAGGGATGAATCAGCCCCAGCATTTT
CASSFTGMNQPQHF
>TRBV30|-|TRBJ2-7|-
TGTGCCTGGAGGAACCAGGGGCGCTTCATTTGGAAAGTCTACGAGCAGTACTTC
CAWRNQGRFIWKVYEQYF
>TRBV5-1|TRBD1|TRBJ1-3|-
TGCGCCAGCAGCTTTGGACAGGGAGGAAACACCATATATTTT
CASSFGQGGNTIYF
>TRBV28|-|TRBJ1-1|-
TGTGCCAGTAGTTTAATATCCGAGAACACTGAAGCTTTCTTT
CASSLISENTEAFF
>TRBV7-3|TRBD1|TRBJ1-2|-
TGTGCCAACAAGCAGGGGGCGGCGTATGGCTACACCTTC
CANKQGAAYGYTF
>TRBV30|-|TRBJ2-7|-
TGTGCCTGGAGTGTTGGGTCCTCCTACGAGCAGTACTTC
CAWSVGSSYEQYF
>TRBV7-8|-|TRBJ1-1|-
TGTGCCAGCAGCTTGGAAAGGGGTCGGGCTTTCTTT
CASSLERGRAFF
>TRBV19|-|TRBJ2-6|-
TGTGCCAGTAGATGGAGTTCTGGGGCCAACGTCCTGACTTTC
CASRWSSGANVLTF
>TRBV7-6|TRBD1|TRBJ2-7|-
TGTGCCAGCAGCAAGGGACAGGGGGTCTACGAGCAGTACTTC
CASSKGQGVYEQYF
>TRBV5-4|-|TRBJ2-2|-
TGTGCCAGCAGCTTTTCGGCGGGGGCTAACACCGGGGAGCTGTTTTTT
CASSFSAGANTGELFF
>TRBV7-2|TRBD2|TRBJ2-2|-
TGTGCCAGCGTCAGCGGGATGATCGCCGGGGAGCTGTTTTTT
CASVSGMIAGELFF
>TRBV13|-|TRBJ2-7|-
TGTGCCAGCAGCTTAAAGGGTTTTTTGCCAGAGGGTACTATCTACGAGCAGTACTTC
CASSLKGFLPEGTIYEQYF
>TRBV19|TRBD1|TRBJ1-5|-
TGTGCCAGTACCCCGCGGGACAGAAATCAGCCCCAGCATTTT
CASTPRDRNQPQHF
>TRBV7-9|-|TRBJ2-1|-
TGTGCCAGCAGGAGGGGACTGATAAGCTCCTACAATGAGCAGTTCTTC
CASRRGLISSYNEQFF
>TRBV30|TRBD1|TRBJ2-4|-
TGTGCCTGGAGTTTAGACAGGGGAGCCAAAAACATTCAGTACTTC
CAWSLDRGAKNIQYF
>TRBV14|-|TRBJ1-2|-
TGTGCCAGCAGCGCAGATGCACTGGACTATGGCTACACCTTC
CASSADALDYGYTF
>TRBV19|TRBD1|TRBJ1-2|-
TGTGCCAGTAGGGGTACAGGGGCCTGGGGTGGCTACACCTTC
CASRGTGAWGGYTF
>TRBV5-6|-|TRBJ2-5|-
TGTGCCAGCAGCTTGGGGCGGGGGCTAGAGACCCAGTACTTC
CASSLGRGLETQYF
>TRBV4-2|-|TRBJ2-1|once
TGTGCCAGCAGCCGGGGGGCCGAACACAATGAGCAGTTCTTC
CASSRGAEHNEQFF
>TRBV2|-|TRBJ2-7|few
TGTGCCAGCAGTGGACGGCCTGGGTCCTACGAGCAGTACTTC
CASSGRPGSYEQYF
>TRBV11-2|-|TRBJ2-3|-
TGTGCCACCAGCAGCTTAAGGGGCAGGGGTCCAGATACGCAGTATTTT
CATSSLRGRGPDTQYF
>TRBV6-5|TRBD1|TRBJ1-6|-
TGTGCCAGCAGACCTACAGGGGTGAATTCACCCCTCCACTTT
CASRPTGVNSPLHF
>TRBV21-1|-|TRBJ2-7|-
TGTGCCAGCATTATGGGATTCTCCTACGAGCAGTACTTC
CASIMGFSYEQYF
>TRBV10-3|TRBD2|TRBJ2-5|-
TGTGCCATCAGTGAGGGGGGGGTGGAGACCCAGTACTTC
CAISEGGVETQYF
>TRBV7-9|-|TRBJ2-5|-
TGTGCCAGCAGCTTAGTGGGTTCCAGGACTAAAGAGACCCAGTACTTC
CASSLVGSRTKETQYF
>TRBV5-1|TRBD2|TRBJ2-5|-
TGCGCCAGCAGCTTGGTACGGCTAGCGGGAGGGCAAGAGACCCAGTACTTC
CASSLVRLAGGQETQYF
>TRBV19|-|TRBJ2-1|many
TGTGCCAGTAGTATGTGGCGGGGCAGCTCCTACAATGAGCAGTTCTTC
CASSMWRGSSYNEQFF
>TRBV7-2|-|TRBJ2-3|-
TGTGCCAGCAGCTTAGTTGGGACTAGCACAGATACGCAGTATTTT
CASSLVGTSTDTQYF
>TRBV7-2|-|TRBJ2-7|few
TGTGCCAGCAGCTTAGGAACAGGGAGCGAGCAGTACTTC
CASSLGTGSEQYF
>TRBV12-5|TRBD1|TRBJ2-7|-
TGTGCTAGTGGAAACAGGGGCATAGGCGAGCAGTACTTC
CASGNRGIGEQYF
>TRBV2|-|TRBJ2-7|many
TGTGCCAGCAGTGGTGACTCCTACGAGCAGTACTTC
CASSGDSYEQYF
>TRBV6-6|TRBD1|TRBJ1-5|-
TGTGCCAGCAGTTATAGGGACAGGCTTAGCAATCAGCCCCAGCATTTT
CASSYRDRLSNQPQHF
>TRBV30|TRBD2|TRBJ2-3|-
TGTGCCTGGAGAGGCGGGGGACTAGGCTCAGATACGCAGTATTTT
CAWRGGGLGSDTQYF
>TRBV10-1|-|TRBJ2-3|-
TGCGCCAGCAGCGAGGGACGGCCCGGGAATACGCAGTATTTT
CASSEGRPGNTQYF
>TRBV5-4|TRBD2|TRBJ2-3|-
TGTGCCAGCAGCTTGGGGGCGGCTAGCGGGACAGATACGCAGTATTTT
CASSLGAASGTDTQYF
>TRBV2|-|TRBJ1-4|few
TGTGCCAGCAGTAAACAGGGTGCTAATGAAAAACTGTTTTTT
CASSKQGANEKLFF